This paragraph covers one T cell receptor beta chain sequence. Treatment denoted: skin biopsy from PPD injection site in Mantoux-positive individual. Cells were not sorted; total RNA input targeted 1 to 1000 ng. The library had UMIs added by 3' ligation of an oligonucleotide to TCR cDNA. Individuals with a positive Mantoux test gave biopsies from PPD-injected skin. This entry comes from a study of naive and memory T cell subsets. Reverse transcription of blood and skin TCR RNA was primed at alpha and beta constant regions. Four PCR rounds used nested alpha and beta constant region primers plus the SP2 primer. TCRdb re-called the UMI-ligation and nested PCR reads through MiXCR, storing one row per CDR3 protein. This table holds 18,000 or so distinct CDR3 sequences, 8% to 10% found once. The CDR3 spans 15 residues. The V end lost 6 bases, the J end lost 3 bases, and 17 bases lay between the germline ends. Germline values: CDR1 KGHSH, CDR2 LQKENI.

The V and J genes are TRBV18 and TRBJ1-1; perhaps TRBD1 as D (5 bases). This clonotype was sampled from an adult in good health. This specimen was skin, taken from a tuberculin skin test site. DNA of the CDR3: TGTGCCAGCTCCCCAAATCTTAGCAGGGACACTGAAGCTTTCTTT. This sequence encodes CASSPNLSRDTEAFF.